This T cell receptor (beta chain) was captured in a study of CD8 T cells in ankylosing spondylitis. This clonotype has a count of ten or more. CDR1 and CDR2 from the germline V gene are MNHNY and SVGAGI (reference sequence). The V end was cut by 8 bases, the J end by 1 base, with 18 bases between. The length of the CDR3 is 16 residues. TCRdb independently ran MiXCR on the 5' RACE reads; one entry per CDR3 protein. The table records 100,000 to 150,000 distinct CDR3 sequences, approximately 13% of them present only once. Sequenced material: blood, either unsorted or a sorted T cell fraction (not recorded which). This clonotype originated in a female donor with ankylosing spondylitis or in good health (not recorded which). The chain carries TRBV6-6 and TRBJ1-3, with TRBD1 as a possible D gene (6 bases). The CDR3 is CASVFLGQMSGNTIYF. As DNA, the CDR3 is TGTGCCAGCGTGTTTTTAGGACAGATGTCTGGAAACACCATATATTTT.